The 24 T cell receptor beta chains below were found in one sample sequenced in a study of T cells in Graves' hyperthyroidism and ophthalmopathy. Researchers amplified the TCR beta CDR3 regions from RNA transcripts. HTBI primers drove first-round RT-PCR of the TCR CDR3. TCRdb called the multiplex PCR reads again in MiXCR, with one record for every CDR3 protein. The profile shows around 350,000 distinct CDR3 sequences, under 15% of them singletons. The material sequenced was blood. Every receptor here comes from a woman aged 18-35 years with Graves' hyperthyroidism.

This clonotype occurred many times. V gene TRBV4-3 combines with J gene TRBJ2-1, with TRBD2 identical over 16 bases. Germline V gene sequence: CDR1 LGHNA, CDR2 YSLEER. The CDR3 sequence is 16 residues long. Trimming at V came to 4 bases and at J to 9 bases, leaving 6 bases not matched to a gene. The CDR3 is CASSLLGTSGRGEQFF. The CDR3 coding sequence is TGCGCCAGCAGCCTCCTTGGGACTAGCGGGAGGGGTGAGCAGTTCTTC.

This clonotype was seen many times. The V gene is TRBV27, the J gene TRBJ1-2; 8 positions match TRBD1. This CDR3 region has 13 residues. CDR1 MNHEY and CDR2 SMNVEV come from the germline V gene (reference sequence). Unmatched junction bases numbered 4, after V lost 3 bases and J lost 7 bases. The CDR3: CASSFGQGAGYTF. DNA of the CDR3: TGTGCCAGCAGTTTCGGGCAGGGGGCTGGCTACACCTTC.

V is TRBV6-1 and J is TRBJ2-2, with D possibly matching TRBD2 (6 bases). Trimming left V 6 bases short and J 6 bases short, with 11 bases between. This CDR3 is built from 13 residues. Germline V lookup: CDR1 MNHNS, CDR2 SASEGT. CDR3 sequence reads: CASSPGEAGELFF. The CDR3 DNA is TGTGCCAGCAGCCCCGGGGAGGCCGGGGAGCTGTTTTTT.

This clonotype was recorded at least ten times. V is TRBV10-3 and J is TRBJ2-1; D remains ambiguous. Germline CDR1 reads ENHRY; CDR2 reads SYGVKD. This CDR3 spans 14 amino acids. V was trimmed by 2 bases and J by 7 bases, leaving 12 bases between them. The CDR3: CAISERNVGNEQFF. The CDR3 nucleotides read TGTGCCATCAGTGAGAGGAACGTCGGAAATGAGCAGTTCTTC.

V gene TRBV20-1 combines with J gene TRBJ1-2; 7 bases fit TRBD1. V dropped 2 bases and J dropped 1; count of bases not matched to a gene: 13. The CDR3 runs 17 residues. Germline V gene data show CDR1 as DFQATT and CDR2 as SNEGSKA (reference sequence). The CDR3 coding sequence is TGCAGTGCTAGAACACAGGGGACAGCGTCTGATAACTATGGCTACACCTTC. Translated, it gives CSARTQGTASDNYGYTF.

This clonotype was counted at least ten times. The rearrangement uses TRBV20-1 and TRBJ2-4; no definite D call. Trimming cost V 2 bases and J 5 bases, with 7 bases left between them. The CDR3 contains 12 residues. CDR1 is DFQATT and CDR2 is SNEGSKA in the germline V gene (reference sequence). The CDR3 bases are TGCAGTGCTAGACCCCCGGAAAACATTCAGTACTTC. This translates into CSARPPENIQYF.

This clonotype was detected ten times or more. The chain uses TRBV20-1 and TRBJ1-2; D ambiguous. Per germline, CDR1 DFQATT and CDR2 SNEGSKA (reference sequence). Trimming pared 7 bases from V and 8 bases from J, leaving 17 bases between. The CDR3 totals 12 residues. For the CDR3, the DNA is TGCAGTGGTGGCAGAACCTCCCTAGGCTACACCTTC. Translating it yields CSGGRTSLGYTF.

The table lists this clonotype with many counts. CDR3 sequence (DNA): TGTGCCAGCAGCTTGGTTGGGGGGAATGGCTACACCTTC. This translates into CASSLVGGNGYTF. The chain employs TRBV5-6 and TRBJ1-2; D is perhaps TRBD1 (5 bases). Trimming removed 0 bases from V and 6 bases from J, with 9 bases in between. Germline values: CDR1 SGHDT, CDR2 YYEEEE. The length of the CDR3 is 13 residues.

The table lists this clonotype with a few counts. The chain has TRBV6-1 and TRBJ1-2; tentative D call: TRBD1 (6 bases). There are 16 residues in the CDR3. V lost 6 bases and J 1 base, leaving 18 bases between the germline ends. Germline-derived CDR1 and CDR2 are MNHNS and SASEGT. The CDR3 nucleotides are TGTGCCAGCAGGTTAGGCAGGGGTCCCCTTAACTATGGCTACACCTTC. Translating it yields CASRLGRGPLNYGYTF.

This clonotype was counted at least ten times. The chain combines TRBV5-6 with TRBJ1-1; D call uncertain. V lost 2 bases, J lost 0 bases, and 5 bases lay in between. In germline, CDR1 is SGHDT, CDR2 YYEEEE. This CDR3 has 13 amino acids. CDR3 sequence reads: CASSFFLNTEAFF. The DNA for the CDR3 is TGTGCCAGCAGCTTCTTTCTGAACACTGAAGCTTTCTTT. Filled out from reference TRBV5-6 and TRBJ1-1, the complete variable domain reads DAGVTQSPTHLIKTRGQQVTLRCSPKSGHDTVSWYQQALGQGPQFIFQYYEEEERQRGNFPDRFSGHQFPNYSSELNVNALLLGDSALYLCASSFFLNTEAFFGQGTRLTVV.

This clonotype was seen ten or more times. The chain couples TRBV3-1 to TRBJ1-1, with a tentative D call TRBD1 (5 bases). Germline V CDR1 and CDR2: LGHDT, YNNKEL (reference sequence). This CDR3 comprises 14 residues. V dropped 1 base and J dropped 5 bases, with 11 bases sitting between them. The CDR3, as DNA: TGTGCCAGCAGCCAAGTCGGGACCCAAACTGAAGCTTTCTTT. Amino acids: CASSQVGTQTEAFF.

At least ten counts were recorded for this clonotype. CDR3 sequence (DNA): TGTGCCAGCAGCGCGGGACTAGCGGGGGACCAAGAGACCCAGTACTTC. Protein product: CASSAGLAGDQETQYF. The chain recombines TRBV11-2 with TRBJ2-5, with 14 nucleotides matching TRBD2. CDR1 and CDR2 (germline): SGHAT, FQNNGV. The J segment lost 0 bases and the V segment lost 5 bases, leaving 2 bases of the junction unmatched. The CDR3 consists of 16 residues.

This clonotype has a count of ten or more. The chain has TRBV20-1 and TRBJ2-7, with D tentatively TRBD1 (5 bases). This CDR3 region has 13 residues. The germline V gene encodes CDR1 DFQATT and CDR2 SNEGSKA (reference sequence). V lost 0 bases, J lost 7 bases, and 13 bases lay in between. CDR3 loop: CSAREGPGWEQYF. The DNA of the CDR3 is TGCAGTGCTAGAGAGGGGCCAGGGTGGGAGCAGTACTTC.

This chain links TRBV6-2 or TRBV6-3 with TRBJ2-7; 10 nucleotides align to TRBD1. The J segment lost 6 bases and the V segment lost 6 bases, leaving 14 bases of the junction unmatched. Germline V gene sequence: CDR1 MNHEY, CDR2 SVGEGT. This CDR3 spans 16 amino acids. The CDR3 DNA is TGTGCCAGCAGCCTCTCCGGGACAGGGGTATTCGGCGAGCAGTACTTC. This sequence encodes CASSLSGTGVFGEQYF.

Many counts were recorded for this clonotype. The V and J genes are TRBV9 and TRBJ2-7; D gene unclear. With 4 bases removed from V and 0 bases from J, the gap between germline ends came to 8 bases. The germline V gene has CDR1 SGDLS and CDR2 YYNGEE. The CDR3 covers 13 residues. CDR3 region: CASSPQVSYEQYF. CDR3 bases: TGTGCCAGCAGCCCGCAGGTCTCCTACGAGCAGTACTTC.

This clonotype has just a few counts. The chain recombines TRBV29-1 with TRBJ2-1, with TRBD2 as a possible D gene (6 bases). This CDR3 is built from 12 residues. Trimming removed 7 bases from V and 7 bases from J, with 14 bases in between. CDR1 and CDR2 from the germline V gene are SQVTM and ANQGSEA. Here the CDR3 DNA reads TGCAGCGCGGAGGGGAACCGGAATGAGCAGTTCTTC. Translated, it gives CSAEGNRNEQFF.

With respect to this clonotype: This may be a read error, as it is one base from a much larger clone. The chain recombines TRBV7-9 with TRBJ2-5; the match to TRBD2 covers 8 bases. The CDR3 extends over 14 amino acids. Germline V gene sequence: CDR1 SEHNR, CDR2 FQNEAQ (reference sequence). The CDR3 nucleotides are TGTGGCAGCAGCTCCGGACTAGCTCAAGAGACCCAGTACTTC. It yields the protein CGSSSGLAQETQYF.

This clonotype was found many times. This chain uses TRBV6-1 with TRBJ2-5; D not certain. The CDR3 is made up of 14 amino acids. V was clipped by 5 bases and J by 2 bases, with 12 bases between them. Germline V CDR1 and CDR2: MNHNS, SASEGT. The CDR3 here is CASSYGGRQETQYF. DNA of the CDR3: TGTGCCAGCAGTTACGGCGGCAGACAAGAGACCCAGTACTTC.

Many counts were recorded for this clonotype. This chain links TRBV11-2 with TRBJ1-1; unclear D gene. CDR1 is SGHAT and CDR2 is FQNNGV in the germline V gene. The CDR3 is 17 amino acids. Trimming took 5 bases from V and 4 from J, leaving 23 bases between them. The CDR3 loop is CASSLSPGYVVRTEAFF. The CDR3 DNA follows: TGTGCCAGCAGCCTTTCCCCGGGGTACGTAGTCCGCACTGAAGCTTTCTTT. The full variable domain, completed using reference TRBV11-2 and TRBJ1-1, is EAGVAQSPRYKIIEKRQSVAFWCNPISGHATLYWYQQILGQGPKLLIQFQNNGVVDDSQLPKDRFSAERLKGVDSTLKIQPAKLEDSAVYLCASSLSPGYVVRTEAFFGQGTRLTVV.

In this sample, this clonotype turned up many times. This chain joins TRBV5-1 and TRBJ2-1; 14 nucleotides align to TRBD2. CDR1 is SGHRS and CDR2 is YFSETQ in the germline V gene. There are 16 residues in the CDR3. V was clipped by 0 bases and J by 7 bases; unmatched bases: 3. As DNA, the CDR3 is TGCGCCAGCAGCTTGGGGACTAGCGGGAGGCCGAATGAGCAGTTCTTC. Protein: CASSLGTSGRPNEQFF.

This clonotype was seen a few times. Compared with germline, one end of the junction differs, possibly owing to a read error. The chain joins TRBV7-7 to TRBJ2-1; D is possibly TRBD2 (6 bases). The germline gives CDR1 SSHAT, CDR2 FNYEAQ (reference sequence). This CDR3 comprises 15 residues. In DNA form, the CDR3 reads TGTGCTAGCAGCTTAGCTCCGGGAGCGCTCCATGAGCAGTTCTTC. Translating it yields CASSLAPGALHEQFF.

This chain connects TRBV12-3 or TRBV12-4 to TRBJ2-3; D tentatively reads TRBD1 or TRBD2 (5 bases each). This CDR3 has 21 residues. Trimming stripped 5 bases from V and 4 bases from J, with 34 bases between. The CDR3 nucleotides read TGTGCCAGCAGTCTCACCGGAGAGTCTACGAGGGACCCACTCGGCTCAGATACGCAGTATTTT. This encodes CASSLTGESTRDPLGSDTQYF.

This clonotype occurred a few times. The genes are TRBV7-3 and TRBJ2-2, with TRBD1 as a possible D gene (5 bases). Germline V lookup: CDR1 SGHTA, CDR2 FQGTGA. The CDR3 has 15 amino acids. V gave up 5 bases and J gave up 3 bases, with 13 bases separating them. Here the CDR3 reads CASSLQGPHTGELFF. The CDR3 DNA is TGTGCCAGCAGCCTCCAGGGCCCTCACACCGGGGAGCTGTTTTTT.

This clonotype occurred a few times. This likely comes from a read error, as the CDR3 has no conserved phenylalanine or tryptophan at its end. CDR3 region: CAISDYTYTEAFL. The CDR3, as DNA: TGTGCCATCAGTGATTACACTTACACTGAAGCTTTCCTT. The chain recombines TRBV10-3 with TRBJ1-1; D gene uncertain. The germline CDR1 and CDR2 sequences are ENHRY and SYGVKD. The CDR3 runs to 13 residues. Trimming removed 3 bases at V and 3 bases at J, with 8 bases between.